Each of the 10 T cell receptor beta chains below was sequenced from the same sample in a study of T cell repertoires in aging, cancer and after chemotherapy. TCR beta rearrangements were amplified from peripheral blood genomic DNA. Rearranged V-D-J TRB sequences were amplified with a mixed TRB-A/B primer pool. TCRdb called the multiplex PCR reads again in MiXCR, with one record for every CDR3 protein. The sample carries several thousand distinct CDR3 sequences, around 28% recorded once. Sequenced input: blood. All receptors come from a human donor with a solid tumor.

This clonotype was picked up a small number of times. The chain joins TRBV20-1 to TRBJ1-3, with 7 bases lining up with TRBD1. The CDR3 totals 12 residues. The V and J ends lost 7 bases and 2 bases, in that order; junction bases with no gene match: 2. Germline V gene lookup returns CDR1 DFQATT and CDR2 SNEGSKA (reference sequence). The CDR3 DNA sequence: TGCAGTGTCCAGGGGGCTGGAAACACCATATATTTT. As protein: CSVQGAGNTIYF.

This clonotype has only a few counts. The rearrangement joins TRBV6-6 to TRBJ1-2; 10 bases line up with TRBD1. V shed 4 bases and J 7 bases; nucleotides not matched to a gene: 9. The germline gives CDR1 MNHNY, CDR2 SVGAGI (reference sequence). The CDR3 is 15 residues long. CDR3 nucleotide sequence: TGTGCCAGCAGTTCTCCCCGGACAGGGGGAGCTGGCTACACCTTC. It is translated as CASSSPRTGGAGYTF.

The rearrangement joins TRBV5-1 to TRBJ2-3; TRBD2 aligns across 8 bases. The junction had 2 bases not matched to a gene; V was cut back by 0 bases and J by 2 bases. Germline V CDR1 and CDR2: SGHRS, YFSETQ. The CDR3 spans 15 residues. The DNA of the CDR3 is TGCGCCAGCAGCTTGGACGGGGGGGCCACAGATACGCAGTATTTT. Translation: CASSLDGGATDTQYF.

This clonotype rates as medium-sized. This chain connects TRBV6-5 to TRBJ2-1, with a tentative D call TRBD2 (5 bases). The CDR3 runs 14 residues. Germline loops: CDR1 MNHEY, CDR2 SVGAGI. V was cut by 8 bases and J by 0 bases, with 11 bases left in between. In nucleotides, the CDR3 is TGTGCCAGCGCTTTGGGGAGCTCCTACAATGAGCAGTTCTTC. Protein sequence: CASALGSSYNEQFF.

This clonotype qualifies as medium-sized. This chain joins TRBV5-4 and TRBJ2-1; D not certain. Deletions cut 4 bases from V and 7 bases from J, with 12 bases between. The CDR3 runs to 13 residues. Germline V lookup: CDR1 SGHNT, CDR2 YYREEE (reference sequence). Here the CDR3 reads CASSLSQQNEQFF. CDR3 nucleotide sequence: TGTGCCAGCAGCCTCTCCCAGCAAAATGAGCAGTTCTTC. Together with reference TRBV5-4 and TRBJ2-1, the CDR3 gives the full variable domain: ETGVTQSPTHLIKTRGQQVTLRCSSQSGHNTVSWYQQALGQGPQFIFQYYREEENGRGNFPPRFSGLQFPNYSSELNVNALELDDSALYLCASSLSQQNEQFFGPGTRLTVL.

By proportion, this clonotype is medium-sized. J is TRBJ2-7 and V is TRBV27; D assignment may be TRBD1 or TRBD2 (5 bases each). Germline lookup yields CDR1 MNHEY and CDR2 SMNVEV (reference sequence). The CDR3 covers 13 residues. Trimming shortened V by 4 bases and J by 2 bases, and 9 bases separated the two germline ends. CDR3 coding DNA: TGTGCCAGCAGTTCGGGACGGACCTACGAGCAGTACTTC. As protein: CASSSGRTYEQYF.

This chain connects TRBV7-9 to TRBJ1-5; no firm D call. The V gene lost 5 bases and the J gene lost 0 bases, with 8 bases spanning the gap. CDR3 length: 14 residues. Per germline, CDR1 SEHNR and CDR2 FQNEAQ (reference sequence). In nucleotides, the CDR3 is TGTGCCAGCAGCGCCAGTGGTAGCAATCAGCCCCAGCATTTT. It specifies CASSASGSNQPQHF.

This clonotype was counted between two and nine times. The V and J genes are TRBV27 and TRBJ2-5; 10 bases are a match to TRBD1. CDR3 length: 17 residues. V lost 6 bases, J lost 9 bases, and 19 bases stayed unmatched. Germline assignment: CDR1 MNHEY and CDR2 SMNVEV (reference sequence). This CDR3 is CASSSGQGTQHKWAQYF. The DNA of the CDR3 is TGTGCCAGCAGCTCGGGACAGGGGACGCAGCACAAGTGGGCCCAGTACTTC.

In nucleotides, the CDR3 is TGTGCCAGCAGCTTACGAGGGGGCCAAGGCGGGGAGCTGTTTTTT. It yields the protein CASSLRGGQGGELFF. The V and J genes are TRBV7-2 and TRBJ2-2, with TRBD1 identical over 7 bases. The CDR3 is 15 amino acids. Trimming at V came to 2 bases and at J to 7 bases, leaving 7 bases not matched to a gene. Germline loops: CDR1 SGHTA, CDR2 FQGNSA.

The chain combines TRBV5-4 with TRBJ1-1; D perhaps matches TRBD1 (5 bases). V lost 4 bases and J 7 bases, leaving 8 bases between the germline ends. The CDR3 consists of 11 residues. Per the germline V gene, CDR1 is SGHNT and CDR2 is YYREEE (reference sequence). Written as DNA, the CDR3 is TGTGCCAGCAGCGGGGACGTTGAAGCTTTCTTT. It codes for CASSGDVEAFF.